These T cell receptor beta chains were read from a single sample in a study of early T cells in non-severe SARS-CoV-2 infection. Each CDR3 protein gets one entry after TCRdb re-called the 5' RACE reads with MiXCR. This sample has more than 40,000 distinct CDR3 sequences; 7% to 8% occur once, and the top ten carry around 7.9%. Sample: whole blood. The receptors originated from an adult who was a healthcare worker with PCR-confirmed SARS-CoV-2 infection or an uninfected control (not recorded which). CDR3s include the opening cysteine and the closing phenylalanine or tryptophan. Each record gives: D gene, CDR3 length, clone size, V gene, J gene, CDR3 DNA, CDR3 protein. D genes are given only for firm matches. Clone size, where shown, is once, few, many, or a class for clones that have expanded.

>TRBD1|17|few|TRBV4-3|TRBJ1-1
TGCGCCAGCAGCCAGGGACAGGGGGAGGGAATTGAAACTGAAGCTTTCTTT
CASSQGQGEGIETEAFF
>TRBD2|16|few|TRBV9|TRBJ2-5
TGTGCCAGCAGCCCTCGACATAGCGGGGGCGGGGAGACCCAGTACTTC
CASSPRHSGGGETQYF
>.|17|few|TRBV7-3|TRBJ2-5
TGTGCCAGCAGCTTACGTGGGGGCCAGAGAATGCAAGAGACCCAGTACTTC
CASSLRGGQRMQETQYF
>.|13|many|TRBV6-5|TRBJ1-2
TGTGCCAGCAGTGTGACAGCTTTCTCTGGCTACACCTTC
CASSVTAFSGYTF
>.|13|few|TRBV4-3|TRBJ1-5
TGCGCCAGCAGCCAAGATCGGGGTCAGCCCCAGCATTTT
CASSQDRGQPQHF
>.|14|.|TRBV4-2|TRBJ1-1
TGTGCCAGCAGCCGGCCCAGGGGTACCACTGAAGCTTTCTTT
CASSRPRGTTEAFF
>TRBD1|17|few|TRBV3-1|TRBJ1-1
TGTGCCAGCAGCCAAGATGGTTGGGACAGGGGTGACACTGAAGCTTTCTTT
CASSQDGWDRGDTEAFF
>.|17|.|TRBV11-2|TRBJ2-1
TGTGCCAGCAGCCAGGTCCAGGGTTTCTACCACAACAATGAGCAGTTCTTC
CASSQVQGFYHNNEQFF
>.|20|many|TRBV12-2|TRBJ1-1
TGTGCAAGTCGCTTAAACATGACGTGGGCCTCACTTCCATCGAACACTGAAGCTTTCTTT
CASRLNMTWASLPSNTEAFF
>.|17|few|TRBV4-2|TRBJ2-7
TGTGCCAGCAGCCAACCCGGGGGCGGGGACTTCATCTACGAGCAGTACTTC
CASSQPGGGDFIYEQYF
>.|18|many|TRBV9|TRBJ1-4
TGTGCCAGCAGCCAGCTGGGAGGGGAACCTGCAACTAATGAAAAACTGTTTTTT
CASSQLGGEPATNEKLFF
>TRBD2|15|few|TRBV5-1|TRBJ2-3
TGCGCCAGCAGCTTTAGCGGGGCGAACACAGATACGCAGTATTTT
CASSFSGANTDTQYF
>.|15|many|TRBV27|TRBJ1-5
TGTGCCAGCAGTAGCAGGGGTTTTAGCAATCAGCCCCAGCATTTT
CASSSRGFSNQPQHF
>TRBD2|16|.|TRBV27|TRBJ2-7
TGTGCCAGCAGTCCTAGCGGGGGCCGATTAATCTACGAGCAGTACTTC
CASSPSGGRLIYEQYF
>.|13|many|TRBV16|TRBJ2-3
TGTGCCAGCCGTGGGGATAGCACAGATACGCAGTATTTT
CASRGDSTDTQYF
>.|15|.|TRBV4-2|TRBJ1-4
TGTGCCAGCAGCCAAGGGTCAGACTATAATGAAAAACTGTTTTTT
CASSQGSDYNEKLFF
>.|16|medium-sized|TRBV27|TRBJ1-1
TGTGCCAGCAGTGCCACGGACGGTCATGTGAACACTGAAGCTTTCTTT
CASSATDGHVNTEAFF
>TRBD1|14|.|TRBV18|TRBJ2-1
TGTGCCAGCTCGCGGGACAGGGCGAGTGATGAGCAGTTCTTC
CASSRDRASDEQFF
>.|14|many|TRBV9|TRBJ2-3
TGTGCCAGCAGCGCGACTCGGACTGAGGATACGCAGTATTTT
CASSATRTEDTQYF
>TRBD2|18|few|TRBV6-2/TRBV6-3|TRBJ2-6
TGTGCCAGCAACAGCCTCCGGCGGGGGGTTCCTGGGGCCAACGTCCTGACTTTC
CASNSLRRGVPGANVLTF
>TRBD1|16|few|TRBV7-3|TRBJ2-5
TGTGCCAGCAGCTTAACTGGTGGGACAGGTCAAGAGACCCAGTACTTC
CASSLTGGTGQETQYF
>.|14|few|TRBV5-4|TRBJ1-3
TGTGCCAGCAGCCTACCGGGAGGCGAAAACACCATATATTTT
CASSLPGGENTIYF
>.|14|many|TRBV29-1|TRBJ1-3
TGCAGCGTTGAAGAGGGGCCCGCCGGAGACACCATATATTTT
CSVEEGPAGDTIYF
>.|14|few|TRBV5-1|TRBJ2-7
TGCGCCAGCAGCCCTGTCACGGACTCCTACGAGCAGTACTTC
CASSPVTDSYEQYF
>TRBD1|12|few|TRBV6-1|TRBJ2-7
TGTGCCAGCACACAGGGGGCCTACGAGCAGTACTTC
CASTQGAYEQYF
>TRBD1|14|many|TRBV20-1|TRBJ2-3
TGCAGTGCTCGCCCGGGACAGGGCCTAGATACGCAGTATTTT
CSARPGQGLDTQYF
>.|14|.|TRBV20-1|TRBJ2-3
TGCAGTGCTCCACGTGGGTGGTCCACAGATACGCAGTATTTT
CSAPRGWSTDTQYF
>.|15|few|TRBV4-3|TRBJ2-5
TGCGCCAGCAGCCGGATCGTTGGGTACCAAGAGACCCAGTACTTC
CASSRIVGYQETQYF
>TRBD1|16|many|TRBV30|TRBJ2-2
TGTGCCTGGGAGACAGGGGCTAGCTCGAACACCGGGGAGCTGTTTTTT
CAWETGASSNTGELFF
>TRBD1|14|.|TRBV10-1|TRBJ1-6
TGCGCCAGCAGCCCGGGACAGGGATATTCACCCCTCCACTTT
CASSPGQGYSPLHF
>.|14|few|TRBV29-1|TRBJ1-1
TGCAGCGTTGAAAGGCAGGGCCCGAACACTGAAGCTTTCTTT
CSVERQGPNTEAFF
>.|14|many|TRBV20-1|TRBJ2-1
TGCAGTGCTAAGGGAGGGGGGCGCTACAATGAGCAGTTCTTC
CSAKGGGRYNEQFF
>.|17|.|TRBV29-1|TRBJ1-5
TGCAGCGTTGATGCGGACAACACCCGGGGTAGCAATCAGCCCCAGCATTTT
CSVDADNTRGSNQPQHF
>.|14|many|TRBV6-6|TRBJ2-5
TGTGCCAGCAGTTACTCGAGTCCACAAGAGACCCAGTACTTC
CASSYSSPQETQYF
>TRBD2|15|.|TRBV19|TRBJ2-7
TGTGCCAGTACGTCTCGGGGGGTGCATGCCGACCGGCAGTACTTC
CASTSRGVHADRQYF
>TRBD2|15|.|TRBV7-2|TRBJ2-1
TGTGCCAGCCAGACTCTAGCGGGGGGGCTGAATGAGCAGTTCTTC
CASQTLAGGLNEQFF
>TRBD2|15|.|TRBV6-4|TRBJ2-5
TGTGCCAGCAGTGCCCGACCCGGGGGGGAAGAGACCCAGTACTTC
CASSARPGGEETQYF
>TRBD1|15|few|TRBV6-2/TRBV6-3|TRBJ1-5
TGTGCCAGCAGCTCAGGACAGGTCCATAATCAGCCCCAGCATTTT
CASSSGQVHNQPQHF
>.|15|few|TRBV12-3/TRBV12-4|TRBJ1-2
TGTGCCAGCAGTTTAGCGCTTCAGGGAGTCGGTGGCTACACCTTC
CASSLALQGVGGYTF
>.|13|many|TRBV12-3/TRBV12-4|TRBJ2-3
TGTGCCAGCAGTTTTACAGTCACAGATACGCAGTATTTT
CASSFTVTDTQYF
>.|15|many|TRBV12-3/TRBV12-4|TRBJ1-6
TGTGCCAGCAGGTTGGCCCCAGGGGTTGGTTCACCCCTCCACTTT
CASRLAPGVGSPLHF
>.|13|many|TRBV3-1|TRBJ2-3
TGTGCCAGCAGCCAGGAGAGCCTGTTTACGCAGTATTTT
CASSQESLFTQYF
>.|13|many|TRBV30|TRBJ1-2
TGTGCCTGGAGCAAGGCAGGGACCTATGGCTACACCTTC
CAWSKAGTYGYTF
>.|13|.|TRBV5-3|TRBJ2-1
TGTGCCAGAAGCCCAGGGTTTAACAATGAGCAGTTCTTC
CARSPGFNNEQFF
>.|14|many|TRBV27|TRBJ1-2
TGTGCCAGCAGTCCATCGGGACCGTACTATGGCTACACCTTC
CASSPSGPYYGYTF
>TRBD1|15|few|TRBV7-9|TRBJ1-2
TGTGCCAGCAGCCCCGGGACAGGGCTAATCTATGGCTACACCTTC
CASSPGTGLIYGYTF
>TRBD1|14|.|TRBV29-1|TRBJ2-5
TGCACCTTTTCCGGGACAGGGATGGGGGAGACCCAGTACTTC
CTFSGTGMGETQYF
>.|14|few|TRBV6-1|TRBJ2-3
TGTGCCAGCAGGACCGGGACGTCCGCAGATACGCAGTATTTT
CASRTGTSADTQYF
>.|15|.|TRBV28|TRBJ2-7
TGTGCCAGCGGCCCCTACGTGGGACGCCCCCACGAGCAGTACTTC
CASGPYVGRPHEQYF
>.|16|many|TRBV7-9|TRBJ2-2
TGTGCCAGCAGTAGCCCCCGGAGCAGGAACACCGGGGAGCTGTTTTTT
CASSSPRSRNTGELFF
>.|16|many|TRBV4-2|TRBJ2-1
TGTGCCAGCAGCCAAGAGGGTTGGGGGAGGAGGAATGAGCAGTTCTTC
CASSQEGWGRRNEQFF
>.|13|few|TRBV10-3|TRBJ2-1
TGTGCCATCAGTGTCCAGGGCGTTAATGAGCAGTTCTTC
CAISVQGVNEQFF
>.|11|many|TRBV27|TRBJ1-1
TGTGCCAGCAGCTCCAGCCTTGAAGCTTTCTTT
CASSSSLEAFF
>.|16|.|TRBV5-5|TRBJ2-3
TGTGCCAGCACCCCCCACCTGAGGGGGGGCACAGATACGCAGTATTTT
CASTPHLRGGTDTQYF
>.|12|many|TRBV29-1|TRBJ2-5
TGCAGCGTTGAGTTATCGGGTTGGACCCAGTACTTC
CSVELSGWTQYF
>TRBD1|17|.|TRBV6-2/TRBV6-3|TRBJ2-3
TGTGCCAGCAAAGATCTAGCGCAGGGGGCCTCCACAGATACGCAGTATTTT
CASKDLAQGASTDTQYF